This T cell receptor beta chain originates from a study of blood T cell repertoires in COVID-19 (TCRdb year 2020). Looking at the study overall: Samples from collaborators originated in the United States, Italy and Spain and spanned both the acute and convalescent phases of COVID-19. The dataset comprised deeply sampled blood TCRbeta repertoires from subjects exposed to, actively infected with, or recovered from COVID-19. The samples were drawn from two sources: the first 160 participants of the ongoing ImmuneRACE study, and 950 to 1,500 subjects contributed by 6 global collaborators. The material from the prospective study consisted of cDNA or gDNA derived from T cells, B-cell-depleted T cells, or PBMCs. Where available, HLA class I and class II types were obtained from metadata supplied by the sample provider rather than from assay-based typing. A de-identified subject ID, COVID-19 status, age in years and sex were almost always included in the sample metadata. The repertoires were made available in a free public database intended to serve as a resource for research on the immune response to SARS-CoV-2.

With respect to this clone: It has no known antigen specificity. Per-base quality was not reported, and no clone a single base away is much larger than it.

Each collaborating institution followed its own protocols to collect whole blood in K2EDTA tubes. For TCRbeta analysis, collaborators shipped samples in one of three forms: frozen whole blood, isolated PBMCs, or DNA extracted from either of those sample types. The immunoSEQ Assay, a bias-controlled multiplex PCR, was used to amplify TCRbeta CDR3 regions from genomic DNA. In the authors' own workflow: The number of nucleated cells in each sample was estimated by amplification of reference gene primers within the assay. To quantify the absolute abundance of each unique TCRbeta CDR3 rearrangement, sequence reads were collapsed and filtered. For each sample, productive Simpson clonality was calculated as the square root of Simpson's diversity index over productive rearrangements. TCRdb holds this immuneACCESS table with in-frame rearrangements only. Some clones are missing; in checked studies, unresolved V genes explain under half, and the rest has no known cause. V, J and clone size are taken as reported in that table, and D and trimming were inferred from the DNA itself. The sample records 88,000 or so clones, around 88% of which are singletons. The top ten clonotypes cover less than 9% of the sample.

Findings and caveats that apply to the study as a whole: The quantity of clinical and demographic metadata differed by source and by participant and was supplied without curation.

Looking up the germline V gene yields CDR1 SGHNT and CDR2 YENEEA. There are 18 amino acids in the CDR3, from cysteine to phenylalanine inclusive. The retained sequence is limited to the CDR3, 54 bases, with the frame set at the first base. Ends trimmed: V by 3 bases, J by 4 bases; bases unmatched to a gene: 11. The receptor was derived from a man aged 60 to 75 with acute or convalescent COVID-19. Recombination joined TRBV11-3 with TRBJ2-2, and 10 junctional nucleotides match TRBD1. The source material was peripheral blood. The CDR3: CASSFHPRDRGFTGELFF. The sequence in DNA is TGTGCCAGCAGCTTCCACCCTCGGGACAGGGGATTCACCGGGGAGCTGTTTTTT.